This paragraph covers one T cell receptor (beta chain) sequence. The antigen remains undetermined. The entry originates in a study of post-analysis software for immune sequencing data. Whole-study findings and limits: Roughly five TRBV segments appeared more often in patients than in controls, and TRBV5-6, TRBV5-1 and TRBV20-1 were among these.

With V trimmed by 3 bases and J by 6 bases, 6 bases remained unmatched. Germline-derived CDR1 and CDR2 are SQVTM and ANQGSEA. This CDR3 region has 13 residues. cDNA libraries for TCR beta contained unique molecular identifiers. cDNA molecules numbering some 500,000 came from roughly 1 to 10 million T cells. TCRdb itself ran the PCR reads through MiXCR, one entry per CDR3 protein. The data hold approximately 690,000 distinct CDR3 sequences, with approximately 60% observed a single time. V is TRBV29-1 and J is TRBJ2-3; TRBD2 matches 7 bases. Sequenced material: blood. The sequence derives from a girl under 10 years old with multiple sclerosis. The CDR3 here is CSVERGNGDTQYF. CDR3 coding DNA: TGCAGCGTTGAGCGGGGGAATGGGGATACGCAGTATTTT.